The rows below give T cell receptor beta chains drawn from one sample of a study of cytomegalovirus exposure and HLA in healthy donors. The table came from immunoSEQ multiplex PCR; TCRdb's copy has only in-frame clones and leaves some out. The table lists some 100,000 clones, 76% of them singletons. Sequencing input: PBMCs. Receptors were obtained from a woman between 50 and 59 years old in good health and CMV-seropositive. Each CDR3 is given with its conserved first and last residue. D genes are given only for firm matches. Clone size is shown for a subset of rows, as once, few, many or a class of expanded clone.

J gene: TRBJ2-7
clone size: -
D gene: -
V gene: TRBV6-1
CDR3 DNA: TGTGCCAGTTTGACGGAGTCGTCCTACGAGCAGTACTTC
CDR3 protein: CASLTESSYEQYF

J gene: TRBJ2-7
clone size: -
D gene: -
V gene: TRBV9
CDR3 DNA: TGTGCCAGCAGCGTCGATACAGGGTCCTACGAGCAGTACTTC
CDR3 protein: CASSVDTGSYEQYF

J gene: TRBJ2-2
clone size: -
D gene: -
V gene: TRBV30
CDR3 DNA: TGTGCCTGGAGTGTATCGGTCGGGGAGCTGTTTTTT
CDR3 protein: CAWSVSVGELFF

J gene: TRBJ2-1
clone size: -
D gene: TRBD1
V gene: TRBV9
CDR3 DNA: TGTGCCAGCAGCGGACGAGACAGGGGGTTGTGGGATGAGCAGTTCTTC
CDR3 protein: CASSGRDRGLWDEQFF

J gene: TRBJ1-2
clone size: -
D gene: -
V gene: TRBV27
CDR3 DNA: TGTGCCAGCAGTACCGGGAATGGCTACACCTTC
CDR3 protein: CASSTGNGYTF

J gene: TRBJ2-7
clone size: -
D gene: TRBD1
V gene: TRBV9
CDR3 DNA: TGTGCCAGCAGCGTTAGACAGGGTGGGAACGAGCAGTACTTC
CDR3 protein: CASSVRQGGNEQYF

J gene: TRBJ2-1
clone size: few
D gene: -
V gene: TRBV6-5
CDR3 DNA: TGTGCCTGCTCGGGGTTTGGGAATGAGCAGTTCTTC
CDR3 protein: CACSGFGNEQFF

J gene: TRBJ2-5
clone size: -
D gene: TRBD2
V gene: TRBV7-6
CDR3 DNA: TGTGCCAGCAGCATGGAGGGACTAGCGGGAGGGAGGGAGACCCAGTACTTC
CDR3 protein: CASSMEGLAGGRETQYF

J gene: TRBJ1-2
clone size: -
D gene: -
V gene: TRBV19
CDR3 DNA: TGTGCCAGTAGCACACAGGAGCTCTATGGCTACACCTTC
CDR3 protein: CASSTQELYGYTF

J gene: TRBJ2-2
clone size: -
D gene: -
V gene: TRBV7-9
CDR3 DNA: TGTGCCAGCATTTTGTCGGGCCTGGCGGGATTAACCGGGGAGCTGTTTTTT
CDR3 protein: CASILSGLAGLTGELFF

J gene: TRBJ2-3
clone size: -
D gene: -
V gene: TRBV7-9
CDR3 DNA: TGTGCCAGCAGCTTAGACCGGACTGGGCAGTATTTT
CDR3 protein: CASSLDRTGQYF

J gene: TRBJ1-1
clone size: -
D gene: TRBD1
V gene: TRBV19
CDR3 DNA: TGTGCCAGTAGAAACAGGGGGCTCAAGAACACTGAAGCTTTCTTT
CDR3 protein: CASRNRGLKNTEAFF

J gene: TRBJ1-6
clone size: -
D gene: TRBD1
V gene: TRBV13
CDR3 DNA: TGTGCCAGCAGCAATCGACAGGGCCCGGAGTCACCCCTCCACTTT
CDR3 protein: CASSNRQGPESPLHF

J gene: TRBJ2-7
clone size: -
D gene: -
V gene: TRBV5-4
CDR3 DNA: TGTGCCAGCAGCCAACGAGGAGGGTTAGGCTACGAGCAGTACTTC
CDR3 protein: CASSQRGGLGYEQYF

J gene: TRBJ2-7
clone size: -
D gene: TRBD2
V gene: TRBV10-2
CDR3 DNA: TGCGCCAGTACTAGCGGGAGGGGCTACGAGCAGTACTTC
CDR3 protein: CASTSGRGYEQYF

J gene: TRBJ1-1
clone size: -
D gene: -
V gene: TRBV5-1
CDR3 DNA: TGCGCCAGCAGCCCGGAAGGGGCGGACACTGAAGCTTTCTTT
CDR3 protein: CASSPEGADTEAFF

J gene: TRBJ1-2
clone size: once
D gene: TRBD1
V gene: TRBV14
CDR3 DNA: TGTGCCAGCAGCCACCGGGACAGGGTCTATGGCTACACCTTC
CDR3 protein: CASSHRDRVYGYTF

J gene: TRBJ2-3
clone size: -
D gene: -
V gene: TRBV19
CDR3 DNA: TGTGCCAGTAGTATAGTAGGTGGGACTAGCACAGATACGCAGTATTTT
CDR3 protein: CASSIVGGTSTDTQYF

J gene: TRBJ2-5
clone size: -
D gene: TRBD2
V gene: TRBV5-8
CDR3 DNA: TGTGCCAGCAGCTTGGGCGCTAGCGGGGGGGCCTTCCAAGAGACCCAGTACTTC
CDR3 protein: CASSLGASGGAFQETQYF

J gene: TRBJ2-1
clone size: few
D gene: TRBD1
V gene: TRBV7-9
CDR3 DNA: TGTGCCAGCAGCTTACCAGCGCAGGGGGTAAATGAGCAGTTCTTC
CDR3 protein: CASSLPAQGVNEQFF

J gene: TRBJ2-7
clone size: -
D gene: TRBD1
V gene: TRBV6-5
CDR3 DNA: TGTGCCAGCAGTGGGACAGGGGGCTCCGAGCAGTACTTC
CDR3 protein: CASSGTGGSEQYF

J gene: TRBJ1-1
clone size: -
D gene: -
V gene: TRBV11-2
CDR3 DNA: TGTGCCAGCAGCCCCCGGGGTACAGAGAACACTGAAGCTTTCTTT
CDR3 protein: CASSPRGTENTEAFF

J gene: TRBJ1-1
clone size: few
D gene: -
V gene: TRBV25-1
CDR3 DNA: TGTGCCACCTGGTCGCGGCAGTACACTGAAGCTTTCTTT
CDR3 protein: CATWSRQYTEAFF

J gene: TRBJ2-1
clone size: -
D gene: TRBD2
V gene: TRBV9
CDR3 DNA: TGTGCCAGCAGCGTGGAAAGCGGGAGAGCGGGTGAGCAGTTCTTC
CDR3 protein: CASSVESGRAGEQFF

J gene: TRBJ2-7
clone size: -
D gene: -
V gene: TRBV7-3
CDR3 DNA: TGTGCCAGCAGCTCGGGTTCTAGTGGTGAGCAGTACTTC
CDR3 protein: CASSSGSSGEQYF

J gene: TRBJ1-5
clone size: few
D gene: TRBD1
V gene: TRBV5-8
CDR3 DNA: TGTGCCAGCAGCTTCCACCGACAGGGGGGCAATCAGCCCCAGCATTTT
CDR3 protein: CASSFHRQGGNQPQHF

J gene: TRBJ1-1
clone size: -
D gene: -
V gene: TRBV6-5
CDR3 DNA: TGTGCCAGCAGTAATGGGGAGTTTCGTGAAGCTTTCTTT
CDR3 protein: CASSNGEFREAFF

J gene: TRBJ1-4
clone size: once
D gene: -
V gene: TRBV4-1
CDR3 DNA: TGCGCCAGCAGCCTCCTTGTCGGGGTTAGGGCAACTAATGAAAAACTGTTTTTT
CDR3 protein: CASSLLVGVRATNEKLFF

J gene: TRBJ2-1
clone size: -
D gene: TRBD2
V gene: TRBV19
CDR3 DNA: TGTGCCAGTAGGGCTAGCGGGAGTGGGACCTACAATGAGCAGTTCTTC
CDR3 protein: CASRASGSGTYNEQFF

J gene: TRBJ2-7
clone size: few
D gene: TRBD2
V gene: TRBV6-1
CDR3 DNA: TGTGCCAGCAGAGAGGGAGGGGCGGCCTACGAGCAGTACTTC
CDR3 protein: CASREGGAAYEQYF

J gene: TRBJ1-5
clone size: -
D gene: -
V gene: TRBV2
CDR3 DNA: TGTGCCAGCACTTCAGATAGCAATCAGCCCCAGCATTTT
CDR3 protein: CASTSDSNQPQHF

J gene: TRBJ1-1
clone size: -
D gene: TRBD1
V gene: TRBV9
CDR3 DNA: TGTGCCAGCAGCTTCACAGGGGCCACTGAAGCTTTCTTT
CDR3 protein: CASSFTGATEAFF

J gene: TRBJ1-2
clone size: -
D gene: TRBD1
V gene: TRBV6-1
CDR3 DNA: TGTGCCAGCAGTGAAACCGGGACAGGGATAGATGGCTACACCTTC
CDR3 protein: CASSETGTGIDGYTF

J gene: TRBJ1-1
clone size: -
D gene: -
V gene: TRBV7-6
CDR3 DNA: TGTGCCAGCAGCTTGACAGGAATGAACACTGAAGCTTTCTTT
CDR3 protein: CASSLTGMNTEAFF

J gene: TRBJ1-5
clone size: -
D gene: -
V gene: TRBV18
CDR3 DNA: TGTGCCAGCTCGCCCCAGGGGAGTAATCAGCCCCAGCATTTT
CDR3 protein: CASSPQGSNQPQHF

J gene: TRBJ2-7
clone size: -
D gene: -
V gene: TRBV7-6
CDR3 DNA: TGTGCCAGCAGCTTAGCAGGGCAGGGTGAGCAGTACTTC
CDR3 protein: CASSLAGQGEQYF

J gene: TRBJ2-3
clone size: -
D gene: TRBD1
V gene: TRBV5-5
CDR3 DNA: TGTGCCAGCAGCTTTCCTGGGACAGGTGGTGCAGATACGCAGTATTTT
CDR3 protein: CASSFPGTGGADTQYF

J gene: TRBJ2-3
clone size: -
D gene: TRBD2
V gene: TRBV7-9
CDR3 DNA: TGTGCCAGCAGCTTCAACAGCTTTAGCGGGATGGATGATACGCAGTATTTT
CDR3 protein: CASSFNSFSGMDDTQYF

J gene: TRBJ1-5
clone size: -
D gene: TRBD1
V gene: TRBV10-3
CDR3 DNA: TGTGCCATCAGTGCAGGGGCAGGGGGGTATAGCAATCAGCCCCAGCATTTT
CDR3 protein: CAISAGAGGYSNQPQHF

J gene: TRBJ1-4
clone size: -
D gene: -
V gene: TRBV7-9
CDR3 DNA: TGTGCCAGCAGCTTAGCGCTAGTAGAAGGTATTGATGAAAAACTGTTTTTT
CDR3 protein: CASSLALVEGIDEKLFF

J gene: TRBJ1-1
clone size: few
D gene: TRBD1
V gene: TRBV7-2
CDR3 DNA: TGTGCCAGCAGCTCCCAGGGGGAAATGGGGGCTTTCTTT
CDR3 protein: CASSSQGEMGAFF

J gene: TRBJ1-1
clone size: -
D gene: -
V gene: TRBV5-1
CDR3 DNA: TGCGCCAGCAGCTTGGGGGTCGGCGGGCTCGTGAGCACTGAAGCTTTCTTT
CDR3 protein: CASSLGVGGLVSTEAFF

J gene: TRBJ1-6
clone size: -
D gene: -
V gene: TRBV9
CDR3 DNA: TGTGCCAGCAGCGCCTCCAATTCACCCCTCCACTTT
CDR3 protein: CASSASNSPLHF

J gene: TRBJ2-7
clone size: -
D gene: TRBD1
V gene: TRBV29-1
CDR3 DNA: TGCAGCGTTGCCGGACAGGGGGAGCACGAGCAGTACTTC
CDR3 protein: CSVAGQGEHEQYF

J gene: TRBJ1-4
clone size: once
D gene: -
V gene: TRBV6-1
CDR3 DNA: TGTGCCAGCGGGGGCCTTTTTGCAACTAATGAAAAACTGTTTTTT
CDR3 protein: CASGGLFATNEKLFF

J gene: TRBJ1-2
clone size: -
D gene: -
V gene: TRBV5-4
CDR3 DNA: TGTGCCAGCAGCCTGACAGCGGGCCTGGACTATGGCTACACCTTC
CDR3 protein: CASSLTAGLDYGYTF

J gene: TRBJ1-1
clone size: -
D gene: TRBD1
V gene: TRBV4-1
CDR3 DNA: TGCGCCAGCAGCCCTTTCGCGACAGGGGGCGCCGGGAACACTGAAGCTTTCTTT
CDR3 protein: CASSPFATGGAGNTEAFF

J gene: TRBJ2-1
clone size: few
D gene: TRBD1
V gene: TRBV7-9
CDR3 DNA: TGTGCCAGCAGCTTAGGGTCGGGGACAGGGGAGTTCTTC
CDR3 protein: CASSLGSGTGEFF

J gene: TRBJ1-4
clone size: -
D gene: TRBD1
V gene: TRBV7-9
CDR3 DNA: TGTGCCAGCAGCGCCAGTTTACAGGGGAATGAAAAACTGTTTTTT
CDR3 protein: CASSASLQGNEKLFF

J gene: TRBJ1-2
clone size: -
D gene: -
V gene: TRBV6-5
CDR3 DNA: TGTGCCAGCAGAGACCCCAGGGGCAGCTATGGCTACACCTTC
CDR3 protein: CASRDPRGSYGYTF

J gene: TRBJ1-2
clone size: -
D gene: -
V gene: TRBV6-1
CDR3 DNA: TGTGCCAGCAGTGTTAGGACAGCCTATGGCTACACCTTC
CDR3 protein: CASSVRTAYGYTF

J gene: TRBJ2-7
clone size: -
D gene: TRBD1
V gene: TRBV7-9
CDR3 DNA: TGTTCCAGCAGCTTAGCGATGGGACAGGCCTTCTACGAGCAGTACTTC
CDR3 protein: CSSSLAMGQAFYEQYF

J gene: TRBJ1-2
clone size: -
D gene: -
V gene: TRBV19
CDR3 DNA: TGTGCCAGTAGTATGGAGGGACGGACTATAGCTAACTATGGCTACACCTTC
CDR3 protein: CASSMEGRTIANYGYTF

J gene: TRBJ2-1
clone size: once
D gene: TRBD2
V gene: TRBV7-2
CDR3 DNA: TGTGCCAGCAGCCCCGGACTAGCGGGACCAAAGTTCTTC
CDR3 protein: CASSPGLAGPKFF